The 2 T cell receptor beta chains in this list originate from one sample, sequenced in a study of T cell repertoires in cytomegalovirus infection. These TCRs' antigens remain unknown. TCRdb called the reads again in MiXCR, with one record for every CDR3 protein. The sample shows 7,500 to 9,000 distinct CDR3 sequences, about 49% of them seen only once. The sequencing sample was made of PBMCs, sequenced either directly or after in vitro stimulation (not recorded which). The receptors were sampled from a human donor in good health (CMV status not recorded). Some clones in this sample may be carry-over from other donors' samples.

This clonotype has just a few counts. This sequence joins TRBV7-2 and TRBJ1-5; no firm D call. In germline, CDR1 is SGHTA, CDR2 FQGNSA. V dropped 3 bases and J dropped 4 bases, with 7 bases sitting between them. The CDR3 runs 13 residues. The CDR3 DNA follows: TGTGCCAGCAGCTTCCGAGATAATCAGCCCCAGCATTTT. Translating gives CASSFRDNQPQHF.

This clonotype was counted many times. The CDR3 sequence: CASSLRRDFLSGNTIYF. DNA of the CDR3: TGCGCCAGCAGCCTGCGCCGTGACTTTCTCTCTGGAAACACCATATATTTT. The chain couples TRBV4-1 to TRBJ1-3; no clear D gene. Trimming removed 4 bases at V and 0 bases at J, with 16 bases between. CDR1 and CDR2 from the germline V gene are MGHRA and YSYEKL. CDR3 length: 17 residues.